The 26 T cell receptor beta chains listed next were all sequenced from one sample in a study of CD8 T cells in ankylosing spondylitis. A single record per CDR3 protein comes from TCRdb applying MiXCR to the 5' RACE reads. This table holds just over 350,000 distinct CDR3 sequences, approximately 22% found once. The specimen sequenced was blood, either unsorted or a sorted T cell fraction (not recorded which). These receptors all stem from a male donor with ankylosing spondylitis or in good health (not recorded which).

This chain uses TRBV12-3 or TRBV12-4 with TRBJ2-3; 8 nucleotides line up with TRBD2. The junction had 9 bases not matched to a gene; V was cut back by 10 bases and J by 0 bases. This CDR3 region has 15 residues. Here the CDR3 DNA reads TGTGCCACCCGGGGGGGGGGGTGGAGCACAGATACGCAGTATTTT. Residues: CATRGGGWSTDTQYF.

This clonotype was seen a few times. CDR3 residues: CASSILLAGADTQYF. As DNA, the CDR3 is TGTGCCAGCAGCATCCTACTAGCGGGGGCCGATACGCAGTATTTT. The V call is TRBV7-8, the J call TRBJ2-3, with TRBD2 identical over 11 bases. Per germline, CDR1 SGHVS and CDR2 FQNEAQ. Germline trimming cut 5 bases from V and 6 bases from J; bases unmatched to any gene: 7. The CDR3 spans 15 residues. The full variable domain, rest sourced from reference TRBV7-8 and TRBJ2-3, is GAGVSQSPRYKVAKRGQDVALRCDPISGHVSLFWYQQALGQGPEFLTYFQNEAQLDKSGLPSDRFFAERPEGSVSTLKIQRTQQEDSAVYLCASSILLAGADTQYFGPGTRLTVL.

The chain joins TRBV27 to TRBJ2-6, with a weak D call TRBD1 (5 bases). Trimming cost V 8 bases and J 0 bases, with 14 bases left between them. The CDR3 has 16 amino acids. Germline V gene data show CDR1 as MNHEY and CDR2 as SMNVEV (reference sequence). For the CDR3, the DNA is TGTGCCAGCCGCTACGCACAGGACTCTGGGGCCAACGTCCTGACTTTC. Translated, it gives CASRYAQDSGANVLTF.

Only one count was recorded for this clonotype. The chain recombines TRBV5-1 with TRBJ2-1; D perhaps matches TRBD1 (6 bases). Germline assignment: CDR1 SGHRS and CDR2 YFSETQ. Trimming pared 5 bases from V and 6 bases from J, leaving 15 bases between. CDR3 length: 14 amino acids. CDR3 amino acids: CASRGRGTLNEQFF. The CDR3 coding sequence is TGCGCCAGCAGGGGGAGAGGGACACTCAATGAGCAGTTCTTC.

V gene TRBV14 combines with J gene TRBJ2-3, with D unclear. The CDR3 runs to 13 residues. V lost 6 bases and J 6 bases, leaving 13 bases between the germline ends. Germline CDR1 and CDR2: SGHDN and FVKESK. The DNA for the CDR3 is TGTGCCAGCAGGCACCCCCTCGGGGATACGCAGTATTTT. Translation: CASRHPLGDTQYF.

The sample holds a few counts of this clonotype. The chain has TRBV29-1 and TRBJ2-2; D unclear. V was pared by 6 bases and J by 1 base, with 18 bases between. CDR3 size: 16 residues. Germline CDR1 and CDR2: SQVTM and ANQGSEA. CDR3 DNA: TGCAGCGTACCTGACGAGGTCGGAGAGAACACCGGGGAGCTGTTTTTT. As protein: CSVPDEVGENTGELFF.

The chain carries TRBV2 and TRBJ2-6, with D possibly being TRBD1 or TRBD2 (5 bases each). This CDR3 spans 17 amino acids. Germline loops: CDR1 SNHLY, CDR2 FYNNEI. V was cut by 6 bases and J by 0 bases, with 15 bases left in between. The DNA of the CDR3 is TGTGCCAGCAGCCAAGGGACCAACCTCTCTGGGGCCAACGTCCTGACTTTC. Translating gives CASSQGTNLSGANVLTF.

This clonotype came up a few times. The V gene is TRBV11-2, the J gene TRBJ2-7, with 8 bases aligning to TRBD1. The CDR3 loop spans 15 amino acids. J lost 2 bases, V lost 2 bases, and 5 bases had no gene match. Germline V gene lookup returns CDR1 SGHAT and CDR2 FQNNGV. The CDR3 DNA reads as TGTGCCAGCAGCTTAATTCCGACAGGGGCCTACGAGCAGTACTTC. This gives the protein CASSLIPTGAYEQYF.

As to this clonotype: One junction end does not reproduce the germline sequence, and a read error may be involved. J is TRBJ2-7 and V is TRBV7-9; D not certain. CDR3 size: 13 residues. Germline CDR1 and CDR2: SEHNR and FQNEAQ (reference sequence). The CDR3 region is CASSSSPFYEQYF. In DNA form, the CDR3 reads TGTGCCAGTAGCTCAAGCCCATTTTACGAGCAGTACTTC.

This clonotype appeared a few times. The rearrangement links TRBV20-1 to TRBJ2-4; D unresolved. CDR3 size: 15 residues. Trimming stripped 2 bases from V and 0 bases from J, with 11 bases between. CDR1 and CDR2 (germline): DFQATT, SNEGSKA (reference sequence). CDR3 nucleotides: TGCAGTGCTAGATCTCACTACCTAGCCAAAAACATTCAGTACTTC. Its protein is CSARSHYLAKNIQYF.

The gene calls are TRBV12-3 or TRBV12-4 and TRBJ2-7; 7 nucleotides match TRBD1. V shed 5 bases and J 5 bases; nucleotides not matched to a gene: 6. This CDR3 contains 13 residues. CDR3 protein: CASSPWDRHEQYF. The DNA for the CDR3 is TGTGCCAGCAGTCCCTGGGACAGACACGAGCAGTACTTC.

This clonotype was seen ten or more times. The V gene is TRBV6-2 or TRBV6-3, the J gene TRBJ2-3, with D tentatively TRBD1 (5 bases). Germline V gene data show CDR1 as MNHEY and CDR2 as SVGEGT. The V end lost 2 bases, the J end lost 0 bases, and 6 bases lay between the germline ends. The CDR3 contains 14 residues. The CDR3 protein is CASSYGASTDTQYF. For the CDR3, the DNA is TGTGCCAGCAGTTACGGGGCTAGCACAGATACGCAGTATTTT.

The rearrangement links TRBV24-1 to TRBJ2-1, with D perhaps matching TRBD1 or TRBD2 (6 bases each). CDR1 and CDR2 from the germline V gene are KGHDR and SFDVKD. V lost 4 bases to trimming and J lost 2 bases, with 11 bases between them. This CDR3 region has 15 residues. The CDR3 region is CATSESGAAYNEQFF. DNA of the CDR3: TGTGCCACCAGTGAATCGGGGGCGGCCTACAATGAGCAGTTCTTC.

This clonotype was recorded a few times. The V call is TRBV29-1, the J call TRBJ2-2; TRBD2 matches at 9 bases. CDR1 and CDR2 (germline): SQVTM, ANQGSEA. Trimming took 5 bases from V and 2 from J; bases not matched to a gene: 9. The CDR3 has 16 residues. CDR3 amino acids: CSVQTSGVYNTGELFF. As DNA, the CDR3 is TGCAGCGTTCAGACTAGCGGAGTATACAACACCGGGGAGCTGTTTTTT.

This clonotype was observed a handful of times. The J gene is TRBJ1-4, the V gene TRBV9; 9 positions match TRBD1. CDR3 size: 13 residues. Germline trimming cut 3 bases from V and 8 bases from J; bases unmatched to any gene: 2. Germline loops: CDR1 SGDLS, CDR2 YYNGEE. CDR3 sequence reads: CASSATGGEKLFF. CDR3 nucleotides: TGTGCCAGCAGCGCGACAGGGGGAGAAAAACTGTTTTTT. Drawing the rest from reference TRBV9 and TRBJ1-4, the complete variable domain is DSGVTQTPKHLITATGQRVTLRCSPRSGDLSVYWYQQSLDQGLQFLIQYYNGEERAKGNILERFSAQQFPDLHSELNLSSLELGDSALYFCASSATGGEKLFFGSGTQLSVL.

This clonotype was observed many times. The chain links TRBV4-2 to TRBJ2-2, with D maybe TRBD1 (6 bases). Germline CDR1 and CDR2: LGHNA and YNFKEQ. V lost 5 bases to trimming and J lost 1 base, with 17 bases between them. The CDR3 totals 17 residues. CDR3 loop: CASSAHLEQGNTGELFF. The CDR3 DNA reads as TGTGCCAGCAGCGCCCACCTCGAACAGGGGAACACCGGGGAGCTGTTTTTT.

The V call is TRBV12-3 or TRBV12-4, the J call TRBJ2-1; D possibly corresponds to TRBD1 (6 bases). V lost 6 bases to trimming and J lost 6 bases, with 12 bases between them. This CDR3 spans 13 amino acids. CDR3 amino acids: CASSGTSINEQFF. In DNA form, the CDR3 reads TGTGCCAGCAGCGGGACATCCATCAATGAGCAGTTCTTC.

This rearrangement joins TRBV10-3 to TRBJ2-7; TRBD1 aligns across 9 bases. The CDR3 loop spans 12 amino acids. J gave up 6 bases and V 6 bases, and 3 bases lay outside the gene matches. Germline lookup yields CDR1 ENHRY and CDR2 SYGVKD. CDR3 sequence (DNA): TGTGCCATCAGCGGGACAGGGACCGAGCAGTACTTC. Its protein product is CAISGTGTEQYF.

The rearrangement links TRBV18 to TRBJ2-7; the match to TRBD1 covers 10 bases. The CDR3 has 15 amino acids. CDR1 and CDR2 from the germline V gene are KGHSH and LQKENI. V gave up 0 bases and J gave up 2 bases; unmatched junction bases: 1. CDR3 coding DNA: TGTGCCAGCTCACCACCGGGACAGGGGCCCTACGAGCAGTACTTC. Its protein is CASSPPGQGPYEQYF.

This clonotype occurred a few times. This chain connects TRBV12-3 or TRBV12-4 to TRBJ1-2; 7 bases are shared with TRBD1. The CDR3 has 12 amino acids. V trimming: 0 bases; J trimming: 8 bases; junction bases outside the gene matches: 0. Here the CDR3 DNA reads TGTGCCAGCAGTTTAGCCAGGGGGGGCTACACCTTC. Translating it yields CASSLARGGYTF.

The genes are TRBV6-2 or TRBV6-3 and TRBJ2-3; the match to TRBD2 covers 7 bases. Germline V gene sequence: CDR1 MNHEY, CDR2 SVGEGT. This CDR3 contains 15 residues. The trim removed 4 bases at V and 4 bases at J, leaving 8 bases unmatched. CDR3 protein: CASSSPGGGPDTQYF. In DNA, the CDR3 is TGTGCCAGCAGTTCCCCTGGCGGGGGACCAGATACGCAGTATTTT.

The CDR3 DNA follows: TGCAGTGCTACCGGGACCTCTTTCTACGAGCAGTACTTC. It codes for CSATGTSFYEQYF. J is TRBJ2-7 and V is TRBV20-1; D assignment may be TRBD1 or TRBD2 (5 bases each). The germline V gene encodes CDR1 DFQATT and CDR2 SNEGSKA (reference sequence). V lost 4 bases and J 3 bases, leaving 13 bases between the germline ends. CDR3 length: 13 residues.

The chain carries TRBV29-1 and TRBJ2-7; D possibly corresponds to TRBD1 (5 bases). The germline V gene encodes CDR1 SQVTM and CDR2 ANQGSEA. The CDR3 runs 13 residues. Trimming took 1 base from V and 4 from J, leaving 11 bases between them. The chain's CDR3 is CSVEVSTGYEQYF. In DNA form, the CDR3 reads TGCAGCGTTGAAGTCTCCACAGGATACGAGCAGTACTTC.

This clonotype was observed a handful of times. The chain joins TRBV25-1 to TRBJ2-5; D perhaps matches TRBD1 (5 bases). The CDR3 loop spans 15 amino acids. V was pared by 1 base and J by 3 bases, with 12 bases between. Germline V gives CDR1 MGHDK, CDR2 SYGVNS. This CDR3 is CASSEWAEGEETQYF. The CDR3 DNA reads as TGTGCCAGCAGTGAATGGGCCGAAGGGGAAGAGACCCAGTACTTC.

This clonotype was observed a handful of times. The chain has TRBV5-5 and TRBJ2-1; 10 bases align to TRBD1. The CDR3 extends over 15 amino acids. In germline, CDR1 is SGHKS, CDR2 YYEKEE (reference sequence). J lost 5 bases, V lost 0 bases, and 2 bases had no gene match. The CDR3 here is CASSLVGTGDNEQFF. The CDR3 region has the DNA TGTGCCAGCAGCTTGGTAGGGACAGGGGACAATGAGCAGTTCTTC. Full variable domain (missing parts from reference TRBV5-5 and TRBJ2-1): DAGVTQSPTHLIKTRGQQVTLRCSPISGHKSVSWYQQVLGQGPQFIFQYYEKEERGRGNFPDRFSARQFPNYSSELNVNALLLGDSALYLCASSLVGTGDNEQFFGPGTRLTVL.

This clonotype was detected only a few times. This rearrangement joins TRBV18 to TRBJ1-5; tentative D call: TRBD1 (5 bases). The germline CDR1 and CDR2 sequences are KGHSH and LQKENI. The CDR3 is 18 residues long. V lost 3 bases and J lost 6, with 24 bases in between. The CDR3 bases are TGTGCCAGCTCACCCGCCCCTGGTTGGCCAGGGCGAAGTCAGCCCCAGCATTTT. Protein: CASSPAPGWPGRSQPQHF.